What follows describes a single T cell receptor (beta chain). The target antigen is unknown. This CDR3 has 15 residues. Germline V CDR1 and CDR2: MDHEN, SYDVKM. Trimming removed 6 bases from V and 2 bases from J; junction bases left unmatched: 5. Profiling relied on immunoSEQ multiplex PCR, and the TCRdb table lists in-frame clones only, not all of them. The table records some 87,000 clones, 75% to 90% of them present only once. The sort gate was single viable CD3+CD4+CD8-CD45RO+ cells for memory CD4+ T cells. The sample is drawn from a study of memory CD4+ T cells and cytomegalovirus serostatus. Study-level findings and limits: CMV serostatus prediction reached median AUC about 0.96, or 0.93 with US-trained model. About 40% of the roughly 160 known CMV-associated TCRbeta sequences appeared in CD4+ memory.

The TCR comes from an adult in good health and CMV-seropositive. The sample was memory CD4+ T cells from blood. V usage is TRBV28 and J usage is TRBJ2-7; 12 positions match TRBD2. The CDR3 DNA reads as TGTGCCAGCAGACACAGACTAGCGGGAGCCTACGAGCAGTACTTC. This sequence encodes CASRHRLAGAYEQYF.